Given below is one T cell receptor (beta chain) in context. As yet, its antigen is unknown. This entry belongs to a study of cytomegalovirus exposure and HLA in healthy donors. Study at large: Around 80 million unique TCRs from HLA-typed donors were held in an early data release. Study-level results: Earlier analysis looked at TCR beta V segments, and most were productive about 87% or about 30% of the time. Sequences of the TCR beta chain were said to predict the HLA-A and HLA-B alleles of most subjects accurately. Rates of TCR association differed by HLA locus in a later analysis, with DRB1 highest and HLA-C lowest.

The PCR made use of 60 Vbeta and 13 Jbeta primers. Here immunoSEQ multiplex PCR was the method, and the copy in TCRdb shows in-frame clones only, minus some. This sample carries under 200,000 clones, approximately 77% of them seen once, and the ten largest clones take approximately 7%. The V and J ends lost 1 base and 1 base, in that order; junction bases with no gene match: 4. The CDR3 contains 17 residues. Germline V gene lookup returns CDR1 SGHRS and CDR2 YFSETQ. The TCR was taken from a male donor in good health and CMV-seropositive. Sequencing was performed on PBMCs. The chain links TRBV5-1 to TRBJ2-2, with 10 positions matching TRBD2. CDR3 in amino acids: CASSLFASGGNTGELFF. The CDR3 region has the DNA TGCGCCAGCAGCTTGTTTGCTAGCGGGGGGAACACCGGGGAGCTGTTTTTT.